The clone carrying this T cell receptor beta chain was detected many times. The authors took PBMCs from about 9.5 ml fresh peripheral blood. This sample stems from a study of T cells in Graves' hyperthyroidism and ophthalmopathy. This CDR3 is built from 14 residues. Trimming took 0 bases from V and 7 from J; bases not matched to a gene: 7. The germline gives CDR1 SGDLS, CDR2 YYNGEE. The CDR3 regions of TCR beta were amplified from RNA transcripts. The HTBI set primed first-round TCR CDR3 RT-PCR. TCRdb re-called the multiplex PCR reads through MiXCR, storing one row per CDR3 protein. The sample consists of about 740,000 distinct CDR3 sequences, 12% to 15% of them appearing once.

The chain recombines TRBV9 with TRBJ2-7; 7 bases line up with TRBD2. Material for sequencing was blood. The receptor was derived from a woman aged 18-35 years with Graves' hyperthyroidism. The CDR3 protein is CASSVGAGRREQYF. CDR3 sequence (DNA): TGTGCCAGCAGCGTAGGAGCGGGACGTCGGGAGCAGTACTTC.